The table lists the clone carrying this TCR beta chain with a few counts. The sample is drawn from a study of response to subunit inactivated influenza vaccine. The V gene end was trimmed by 5 bases and the J gene end by 9 bases; junction bases not matched to a gene: 8. This CDR3 spans 15 amino acids. Germline CDR1 is SGHTA and CDR2 is FQGTGA. One entry per CDR3 protein, called by TCRdb with MiXCR from the RT-PCR reads. The sample records about 570,000 distinct CDR3 sequences, 10% to 12% being singletons. The sample was also reused in another study, on T cells expressing NK-cell markers. That report adds: Generation of TCR beta cDNA was performed by 5'RACE template switching incorporating UMIs. Obtained from sorted CD3+CD56+NKG2C+, CD3+CD56+NKG2C- and CD3+CD56-NKG2C+ T cells were the TCR beta repertoires. Sorting was restricted to alpha-beta TCR T cells by an anti-gamma-delta TCR antibody in several experiments. The share of CD8+ T cells held by dominant NKG2C+ clonotypes was roughly 1.0-8% in several donors.

The TCR was taken from a man between 50 and 59 years old who received an inactivated influenza vaccine. The chain employs TRBV7-3 and TRBJ2-1; TRBD2 agrees at 12 bases. Sequences were derived from PBMCs from blood, sampled on the day of vaccination. This CDR3 reads CASSPLAGGLSEQFF. The CDR3 DNA reads TGTGCCAGCAGCCCACTAGCGGGAGGCTTGAGTGAGCAGTTCTTC.